The rows below give T cell receptor beta chains drawn from one sample of a study of control samples from healthy donors and cancer patients. Generated by immunoSEQ multiplex PCR, the TCRdb table keeps only in-frame clones and is missing some. The sample has approximately 70,000 clones; about 80% are singletons. Sequencing was done on a sample of blood. The receptor set was obtained from a man between 50 and 59 years old in good health. The conserved cysteine and the conserved F or W are not part of the CDR3 here. The order of the fields is CDR3 length, D gene, V gene, CDR3 protein. A D gene is named only where the DNA matches it firmly.

12,NA,TRBV6-5,ASSYSGGNTEAF
15,NA,TRBV3-1/TRBV3-2,ASSQVKSHTGNYGYT
15,TRBD2,TRBV19,ASSIIRLAGDTGELF
11,NA,TRBV7-9,ASSLDMNTEAF
13,NA,TRBV28,ASSLTGGTYNEQF
13,TRBD1,TRBV5-1,ASSPRTGSLGTQY
12,NA,TRBV30,AGRDLSSGNTIY
13,NA,TRBV9,ASSVHEGPGETQY
10,NA,TRBV6-2/TRBV6-3,ASSSTRNEQY
11,NA,TRBV6-5,ASSITRNTEAF
13,NA,TRBV5-4,ASSSTDGGRTEAF
13,TRBD1,TRBV19,ASRTYRDRGDTQY
9,NA,TRBV6-6,ASGDGSQAF
13,NA,TRBV6-5,ASSYSTGDGQPQH
14,TRBD2,TRBV9,ASSVAGLAEPDTQY
9,NA,TRBV29-1,SVGRQETQY
10,NA,TRBV12-3/TRBV12-4,ASSSNADTQY
12,NA,TRBV30,AWSPGQFNEKLF
12,TRBD1,TRBV3-1/TRBV3-2,ASSQPSQGSEQY
11,NA,TRBV18,ASSPPPRREQY
11,NA,TRBV7-9,ASSFQGDQPQH
8,NA,TRBV9,ASSVGEAF
14,NA,TRBV9,ASSVGLSTYTGELF
13,TRBD1,TRBV19,ASSAQGASGNTIY
11,TRBD1,TRBV24-1,ATSGQGAREQY
13,NA,TRBV15,ATSRRMSSKETQY
14,NA,TRBV7-2,ASSLAGVSGANVLT
14,NA,TRBV9,ASSGSRGEGTDTQY
16,TRBD2,TRBV2,ASSDGGTSGSRYNEQF
14,TRBD2,TRBV5-1,ASSLGTSGSYNEQF
14,TRBD1,TRBV10-1,ASRVDRAVMNTEAF
14,TRBD2,TRBV19,ASSIGTSGSADEQY
13,NA,TRBV24-1,ATSDPRQDPYEQY
13,NA,TRBV2,ASSDPRGFQETQY
8,NA,TRBV20-1,SARDNEQY
13,NA,TRBV19,ASTFGLASGNTIY
14,TRBD1,TRBV7-9,ASSLGNRGIGNTIY
12,NA,TRBV6-1,ASSEASYQETQY
13,NA,TRBV30,ACSNSGEGGEKLF
11,NA,TRBV24-1,ATSDPGQETQY
12,NA,TRBV6-1,ASSERPPRNEQF
12,TRBD1,TRBV10-3,AISKGQDPYEQY
13,NA,TRBV7-2,ASSTLPGTVYEQF
11,NA,TRBV9,ASSVEGLSPRF
11,NA,TRBV19,ASSFGQPYEQY
12,TRBD2,TRBV5-4,ASTPSGSSETQY
13,NA,TRBV19,ASSTKTGNIYGYT
13,TRBD1,TRBV5-8,ASSFGTASFRPNT
11,TRBD2,TRBV11-2,ASSSGLAEAGF
12,NA,TRBV19,ASSIAGTVDEQF
13,NA,TRBV7-2,ASSLAGTGNYGYT
9,NA,TRBV20-1,SAMTEETQY
13,TRBD2,TRBV6-5,ASKLGLAGKETQY
12,NA,TRBV7-2,ASSLAEGGPEAF
10,NA,TRBV6-5,ASSPGVQPLH